These 29 T cell receptor beta chains came from one sample sequenced in a study of T-cell memory formation after mild COVID-19. MiXCR, applied by TCRdb to the 5' RACE reads, yields one record per CDR3 protein. The table records 350,000 to 550,000 distinct CDR3 sequences, about a sixth of them present only once. Material for sequencing was PBMCs or a T cell subset sorted from them (not recorded which). The receptor set was obtained from a man younger than 35 who had mild COVID-19 (a few samples of this study predate the infection). Cell type and time point are not known.

CDR3 sequence: CASSGGTGGPLHF. The CDR3 DNA reads TGCGCCAGCAGCGGCGGGACAGGCGGTCCCCTCCACTTT. This chain joins TRBV5-1 and TRBJ1-6; TRBD1 aligns across 8 bases. V gave up 4 bases and J gave up 13 bases; unmatched junction bases: 7. CDR1 is SGHRS and CDR2 is YFSETQ in the germline V gene. The CDR3 is 13 residues long.

The chain links TRBV4-3 to TRBJ1-4; no clear D. V lost 1 base, J lost 6 bases, and 6 bases lay in between. Germline-derived CDR1 and CDR2 are LGHNA and YSLEER. There are 13 residues in the CDR3. In nucleotides, the CDR3 is TGCGCCAGCAGCCAAGTACTTGATGAAAAACTGTTTTTT. It is translated as CASSQVLDEKLFF.

This chain links TRBV7-2 with TRBJ2-7; D possibly corresponds to TRBD1 (6 bases). Trimming pared 5 bases from V and 3 bases from J, leaving 17 bases between. CDR1 and CDR2 (germline): SGHTA, FQGNSA. This CDR3 is built from 15 residues. The CDR3 bases are TGTGCCAGCAGCCCCGCCGGGACACGAGACTACGAGCAGTACTTC. Translating gives CASSPAGTRDYEQYF.

The chain uses TRBV28 and TRBJ1-1, with D possibly matching TRBD1 (5 bases). Germline loops: CDR1 MDHEN, CDR2 SYDVKM. The germline V and J ends were trimmed by 1 base and 5 bases, with 11 bases remaining between them. There are 14 residues in the CDR3. CDR3 amino acids: CASSLSGLLTEAFF. The CDR3 coding sequence is TGTGCCAGCAGTTTATCAGGGTTGTTAACTGAAGCTTTCTTT. Full variable domain (remainder filled in from reference TRBV28 and TRBJ1-1): DVKVTQSSRYLVKRTGEKVFLECVQDMDHENMFWYRQDPGLGLRLIYFSYDVKMKEKGDIPEGYSVSREKKERFSLILESASTNQTSMYLCASSLSGLLTEAFFGQGTRLTVV.

This clonotype has ten or more counts. The chain uses TRBV5-1 and TRBJ2-6; weak D call: TRBD1 (5 bases). V lost 3 bases to trimming and J lost 0 bases, with 13 bases between them. Germline CDR1 reads SGHRS; CDR2 reads YFSETQ. CDR3 length equals 17 residues. CDR3 sequence reads: CASSWRTTTSGANVLTF. Here the CDR3 DNA reads TGCGCCAGCAGCTGGCGGACAACGACCTCTGGGGCCAACGTCCTGACTTTC.

The chain combines TRBV5-1 with TRBJ2-7; D might be TRBD1 (6 bases). The CDR3 runs 14 residues. Looked up from germline, CDR1 is SGHRS and CDR2 is YFSETQ. V was cut by 1 base and J by 3 bases, with 11 bases left in between. CDR3 DNA sequence: TGCGCCAGCAGCTTGCAGGGGCCGGGCTACGAGCAGTACTTC. As protein: CASSLQGPGYEQYF. The whole variable domain, filled in from reference TRBV5-1 and TRBJ2-7, reads KAGVTQTPRYLIKTRGQQVTLSCSPISGHRSVSWYQQTPGQGLQFLFEYFSETQRNKGNFPGRFSGRQFSNSRSEMNVSTLELGDSALYLCASSLQGPGYEQYFGPGTRLTVT.

This rearrangement joins TRBV6-5 to TRBJ2-5, with D maybe TRBD2 (6 bases). V was pared by 4 bases and J by 5 bases, with 17 bases between. CDR1 and CDR2 (germline): MNHEY, SVGAGI. The CDR3 runs to 15 residues. The CDR3: CASSWGVGAGETQYF. The CDR3 DNA sequence: TGTGCCAGCAGTTGGGGGGTTGGGGCCGGGGAGACCCAGTACTTC.

The chain has TRBV5-1 and TRBJ2-7; 8 bases are shared with TRBD2. Germline CDR1 reads SGHRS; CDR2 reads YFSETQ. CDR3 length: 15 residues. Unmatched junction bases numbered 6, after V lost 4 bases and J lost 0 bases. CDR3 sequence (DNA): TGCGCCAGCAGCCCAGCGGGGGCAAGCTCCTACGAGCAGTACGTC. It is translated as CASSPAGASSYEQYV.

This clonotype was observed at least ten times. The chain has TRBV4-3 and TRBJ2-2, with 7 positions matching TRBD1. Germline lookup yields CDR1 LGHNA and CDR2 YSLEER. This CDR3 comprises 16 residues. Losses at the gene ends were 4 bases for V and 2 bases for J; bases not matched to a gene: 7. CDR3 DNA sequence: TGCGCCAGCAGCCGACGGGACAGTCAAAACACCGGGGAGCTGTTTTTT. This translates into CASSRRDSQNTGELFF.

This clonotype has only a few counts. The J gene is TRBJ2-5, the V gene TRBV20-1, with a weak D call TRBD2 (6 bases). The V end lost 0 bases, the J end lost 5 bases, and 16 bases lay between the germline ends. CDR1 DFQATT and CDR2 SNEGSKA come from the germline V gene (reference sequence). This CDR3 has 15 residues. The chain's CDR3 is CSARDLGGVFETQYF. CDR3 DNA sequence: TGCAGTGCTAGAGATCTAGGAGGGGTGTTTGAGACCCAGTACTTC.

The chain's CDR3 is CASSQDSGTAISGANVLTF. CDR3 bases: TGCGCCAGCAGCCAGGACAGCGGGACAGCGATCTCTGGGGCCAACGTCCTGACTTTC. The chain is built from TRBV4-1 and TRBJ2-6; D possibly matches TRBD1 or TRBD2 (7 bases each). Trimming pared 3 bases from V and 0 bases from J, leaving 18 bases between. The germline gives CDR1 MGHRA, CDR2 YSYEKL. The CDR3 has 19 amino acids.

This clonotype was counted between two and nine times. The rearrangement joins TRBV7-2 to TRBJ1-1, with D possibly TRBD1 on 6 matching bases. CDR3 size: 17 residues. V shed 1 base and J shed 0 bases, with 15 bases lying between them. Germline assignment: CDR1 SGHTA and CDR2 FQGNSA. Here the CDR3 reads CASSLEPPWTVNTEAFF. The DNA for the CDR3 is TGTGCCAGCAGCTTAGAACCTCCGTGGACAGTGAACACTGAAGCTTTCTTT.

This clonotype was seen at least ten times. This rearrangement joins TRBV6-2 or TRBV6-3 to TRBJ1-1, with 7 positions matching TRBD1. The ends lost 0 bases at V and 6 bases at J; junction bases unmatched: 10. This CDR3 has 16 amino acids. CDR1 is MNHEY, CDR2 SVGEGT, per germline. CDR3 loop: CASSYSTRDRTAEAFF. CDR3 sequence (DNA): TGTGCCAGCAGTTACTCCACGCGGGACAGAACGGCTGAAGCTTTCTTT.

Many counts were recorded for this clonotype. The chain joins TRBV5-5 to TRBJ1-2, with a weak D call TRBD1 (5 bases). Trimming left V 4 bases short and J 1 base short, with 11 bases between. The length of the CDR3 is 14 residues. Germline lookup yields CDR1 SGHKS and CDR2 YYEKEE (reference sequence). The CDR3 region has the DNA TGTGCCAGCAGCCAACAGACAGTTAACTATGGCTACACCTTC. This encodes CASSQQTVNYGYTF.

CDR3 coding DNA: TGCGCCAGCAGCCAAGCCGCAGCTAGAATCGGGGAGCTGTTTTTT. It yields the protein CASSQAAARIGELFF. The gene calls are TRBV4-3 and TRBJ2-2; D uncertain. V was clipped by 1 base and J by 7 bases, with 13 bases between them. The CDR3 is made up of 15 amino acids. Looked up from germline, CDR1 is LGHNA and CDR2 is YSLEER.

V and J are TRBV6-2 or TRBV6-3 and TRBJ1-4; D is unclear. Trimming removed 9 bases from V and 8 bases from J, with 13 bases in between. The CDR3 extends over 12 amino acids. Per germline, CDR1 MNHEY and CDR2 SVGEGT. The DNA of the CDR3 is TGTGCCAGTGACGGATTGGGGGAAAAACTGTTTTTT. Translated: CASDGLGEKLFF.

This clonotype was found a few times. The V call is TRBV7-9, the J call TRBJ2-2; no clear D. Germline V CDR1 and CDR2: SEHNR, FQNEAQ (reference sequence). This CDR3 has 14 residues. Trimming took 2 bases from V and 8 from J, leaving 12 bases between them. CDR3 sequence: CASSLSVVSGELFF. CDR3 coding DNA: TGTGCCAGCAGCTTATCGGTGGTGTCGGGGGAGCTGTTTTTT.

The chain joins TRBV29-1 to TRBJ2-7; D is undetermined. The CDR3 contains 14 residues. The ends were cut back, 0 bases at V and 2 bases at J, with 11 bases in the middle. CDR1 is SQVTM, CDR2 ANQGSEA, per germline. The CDR3 DNA follows: TGCAGCGTTGAAGAACCGGGTTGGACCTACGAGCAGTACTTC. Residues: CSVEEPGWTYEQYF.

The rearrangement links TRBV18 to TRBJ2-5, with D possibly matching TRBD2 (6 bases). This CDR3 has 13 amino acids. V dropped 2 bases and J dropped 7 bases, with 11 bases sitting between them. Germline lookup yields CDR1 KGHSH and CDR2 LQKENI. The CDR3 here is CASSPGGDVTQYF. The DNA of the CDR3 is TGTGCCAGCTCACCAGGAGGGGATGTGACCCAGTACTTC.

The chain joins TRBV11-2 to TRBJ2-3; D might be TRBD2 (5 bases). The CDR3 is 17 residues long. V gave up 5 bases and J gave up 0 bases, with 18 bases separating them. The germline gives CDR1 SGHAT, CDR2 FQNNGV. CDR3: CASSAVPGGGSTDTQYF. CDR3 bases: TGTGCCAGCAGCGCCGTACCAGGCGGAGGAAGCACAGATACGCAGTATTTT.

This clonotype was picked up a small number of times. The chain couples TRBV9 to TRBJ2-3; 7 bases line up with TRBD2. The CDR3 loop spans 15 amino acids. Germline V gene lookup returns CDR1 SGDLS and CDR2 YYNGEE. Trimming took 4 bases from V and 2 from J; bases not matched to a gene: 7. In nucleotides, the CDR3 is TGTGCCAGCAGCACCTCTAGCGGATACACAGATACGCAGTATTTT. Translation gives CASSTSSGYTDTQYF.

This clonotype showed up many times. V gene TRBV7-9 combines with J gene TRBJ1-6, with TRBD1 matching over 8 bases. This CDR3 contains 14 residues. Germline-derived CDR1 and CDR2 are SEHNR and FQNEAQ (reference sequence). V lost 5 bases, J lost 9 bases, and 6 bases stayed unmatched. In DNA form, the CDR3 reads TGTGCCAGCAGCCGGGACAGGTGGAGTTCACCCCTCCACTTT. Translated: CASSRDRWSSPLHF.

V and J are TRBV6-2 or TRBV6-3 and TRBJ2-3, with unresolved D. The CDR3 extends over 16 amino acids. CDR1 and CDR2 from the germline V gene are MNHEY and SVGEGT. The V and J ends lost 6 bases and 2 bases respectively, with 18 bases between them. The CDR3 here is CASSLPQDLTTDTQYF. Written as DNA, the CDR3 is TGTGCCAGCAGCCTCCCTCAGGACCTCACCACAGATACGCAGTATTTT.

The rearrangement links TRBV6-6 to TRBJ1-2; 7 bases map to TRBD1. V was clipped by 6 bases and J by 4 bases; unmatched bases: 11. The CDR3 runs 15 residues. CDR1 is MNHNY and CDR2 is SVGAGI in the germline V gene (reference sequence). CDR3 sequence: CASRTRTGTAYGYTF. The CDR3 nucleotides are TGTGCCAGCAGGACGCGAACTGGGACAGCCTATGGCTACACCTTC.

V usage is TRBV5-1 and J usage is TRBJ2-1; 7 bases are shared with TRBD2. Looked up from germline, CDR1 is SGHRS and CDR2 is YFSETQ. Trimming removed 5 bases from V and 9 bases from J; junction bases left unmatched: 14. The CDR3 sequence is 15 residues long. Here the CDR3 reads CASRGGDFSLSEQFF. Written as DNA, the CDR3 is TGCGCCAGCAGGGGGGGGGACTTCAGCCTTAGTGAGCAGTTCTTC.

CDR3 protein: CASSYSGVGQETQYF. CDR3 sequence (DNA): TGTGCCAGCAGTTACTCGGGGGTAGGCCAAGAGACCCAGTACTTC. The chain uses TRBV6-2 or TRBV6-3 and TRBJ2-5; D is perhaps TRBD1 or TRBD2 (5 bases each). The CDR3 has 15 amino acids. V gave up 0 bases and J gave up 1 base, with 9 bases separating them. The germline gives CDR1 MNHEY, CDR2 SVGEGT.

The V call is TRBV28, the J call TRBJ1-5, with D hard to call. The CDR3 is 14 residues long. Germline V CDR1 and CDR2: MDHEN, SYDVKM. Trimming took 3 bases from V and 5 from J, leaving 11 bases between them. The CDR3 loop is CASSFLRVDQPQHF. In nucleotides, the CDR3 is TGTGCCAGCAGTTTCTTAAGAGTTGATCAGCCCCAGCATTTT.

The V gene is TRBV20-1, the J gene TRBJ2-7, with 8 bases that match TRBD2. Germline CDR1 and CDR2: DFQATT and SNEGSKA (reference sequence). The length of the CDR3 is 16 residues. Trimming removed 0 bases from V and 6 bases from J; junction bases left unmatched: 13. The CDR3 DNA reads as TGCAGTGCTAGAGATGTCGGCGGGGGGACGATATTCGAGCAGTACGTC. It specifies CSARDVGGGTIFEQYV.

This clonotype showed up just a few times. The chain joins TRBV6-6 to TRBJ2-2; TRBD1 aligns across 7 bases. J gave up 5 bases and V 3 bases, and 6 bases lay outside the gene matches. The CDR3 is made up of 15 amino acids. Germline CDR1 is MNHNY and CDR2 is SVGAGI (reference sequence). The CDR3 DNA follows: TGTGCCAGCAGTTATTCAATGACAGGGACCGGGGAGCTGTTTTTT. It translates to CASSYSMTGTGELFF.